Shown below are 15 T cell receptor beta chains from a single sample sequenced in a study of T cell responses to AZD1222 COVID-19 vaccine. Data came from immunoSEQ multiplex PCR; TCRdb stores just in-frame clones and leaves some out. The table has some 120,000 clones, around 81% seen once. The source was peripheral blood, collected on day 0 of AZD1222 vaccination. Source of these receptors: an adult in good health.

This chain connects TRBV19 to TRBJ2-1, with D unresolved. This CDR3 comprises 14 residues. Germline V gene lookup returns CDR1 LNHDA and CDR2 SQIVND (reference sequence). V was cut by 1 base and J by 9 bases, with 13 bases left in between. CDR3 sequence: CASSIVPKDGEQFF. The CDR3 nucleotides are TGTGCCAGTAGTATAGTCCCCAAGGATGGTGAGCAGTTCTTC.

This clone appeared a single time. The chain links TRBV11-3 to TRBJ2-1; TRBD1 is a possible D gene (5 bases). CDR1 is SGHNT, CDR2 YENEEA, per germline. The CDR3 runs 13 residues. The ends were cut back, 2 bases at V and 6 bases at J, with 8 bases in the middle. The CDR3 DNA reads as TGTGCCAGCAGCTTACAGGGCTCCAATGAGCAGTTCTTC. Its protein is CASSLQGSNEQFF.

CDR3 nucleotides: TGTGCCAGCAGACAGGCGGGGAACACTGAAGCTTTCTTT. Translated: CASRQAGNTEAFF. The V and J genes are TRBV6-5 and TRBJ1-1; D might be TRBD1 (5 bases). Germline loops: CDR1 MNHEY, CDR2 SVGAGI. The CDR3 runs 13 residues. The V gene lost 6 bases and the J gene lost 1 base, with 9 bases spanning the gap.

The chain combines TRBV19 with TRBJ2-5, with unresolved D. Germline loops: CDR1 LNHDA, CDR2 SQIVND (reference sequence). The CDR3 covers 16 residues. Trimming stripped 6 bases from V and 5 bases from J, with 22 bases between. Here the CDR3 reads CASRTAAGVGSETQYF. The CDR3 coding sequence is TGTGCCAGTAGGACCGCGGCTGGGGTCGGAAGCGAGACCCAGTACTTC. Looking up the rest from reference TRBV19 and TRBJ2-5 gives the full variable domain: DGGITQSPKYLFRKEGQNVTLSCEQNLNHDAMYWYRQDPGQGLRLIYYSQIVNDFQKGDIAEGYSVSREKKESFPLTVTSAQKNPTAFYLCASRTAAGVGSETQYFGPGTRLLVL.

The chain uses TRBV6-6 and TRBJ1-6, with D possibly matching TRBD1 (6 bases). V lost 5 bases and J lost 0, with 20 bases in between. Germline CDR1 MNHNY, CDR2 SVGAGI (reference sequence). The CDR3 length is 19 residues. The CDR3 DNA is TGTGCCAGCAGTCTATTAGGGGGAGAGACTAGCTCCTATAATTCACCCCTCCACTTT. It yields the protein CASSLLGGETSSYNSPLHF.

The V call is TRBV6-2 or TRBV6-3, the J call TRBJ2-7, with 8 bases that match TRBD2. V lost 4 bases and J lost 1; bases outside the gene matches: 3. The CDR3 is 14 residues long. Germline lookup yields CDR1 MNHEY and CDR2 SVGEGT. This chain's CDR3 is CASSLTGGSYEQYF. DNA of the CDR3: TGTGCCAGCAGTTTAACGGGAGGGTCCTACGAGCAGTACTTC.

The chain is built from TRBV28 and TRBJ2-7, with 9 nucleotides matching TRBD1. With V trimmed by 6 bases and J by 7 bases, 7 bases remained unmatched. The CDR3 is 13 amino acids. CDR1 and CDR2 (germline): MDHEN, SYDVKM. In DNA, the CDR3 is TGTGCCAGCAGCCAACGGGACAGGGTTGAGCAGTACTTC. It yields the protein CASSQRDRVEQYF.

This chain connects TRBV28 to TRBJ1-6, with unresolved D. V dropped 9 bases and J dropped 3 bases, with 18 bases sitting between them. The CDR3 covers 16 residues. Per the germline V gene, CDR1 is MDHEN and CDR2 is SYDVKM. CDR3 region: CASKPPLALYNSPLHF. The CDR3 DNA reads as TGTGCCAGTAAACCCCCCCTGGCTCTCTATAATTCACCCCTCCACTTT.

The chain recombines TRBV7-9 with TRBJ1-3, with D possibly TRBD1 on 5 matching bases. Germline V lookup: CDR1 SEHNR, CDR2 FQNEAQ (reference sequence). There are 16 residues in the CDR3. The V and J ends lost 3 bases and 0 bases respectively, with 12 bases between them. As DNA, the CDR3 is TGTGCCAGCAGCTTTGGGACTGCCTTCTCTGGAAACACCATATATTTT. This sequence encodes CASSFGTAFSGNTIYF.

This clone was recorded many times. V gene TRBV7-2 combines with J gene TRBJ2-1; D is unresolved. V was pared by 1 base and J by 7 bases, with 8 bases between. The CDR3 sequence is 13 residues long. CDR1 is SGHTA and CDR2 is FQGNSA in the germline V gene. The CDR3 sequence is CASSLVPGNEQFF. The CDR3 nucleotides read TGTGCCAGCAGCTTAGTGCCGGGTAATGAGCAGTTCTTC.

V gene TRBV7-2 combines with J gene TRBJ2-5; possible D gene TRBD1, 6 bases. V lost 9 bases to trimming and J lost 1 base, with 12 bases between them. The CDR3 has 13 residues. The germline V gene encodes CDR1 SGHTA and CDR2 FQGNSA. The CDR3 region is CASHRTVQETQYF. In DNA form, the CDR3 reads TGTGCCAGTCACCGGACAGTCCAAGAGACCCAGTACTTC.

This chain uses TRBV29-1 with TRBJ1-1; D may be TRBD1 (5 bases). The ends were cut back, 7 bases at V and 5 bases at J, with 14 bases in the middle. CDR3 size: 12 residues. The germline V gene encodes CDR1 SQVTM and CDR2 ANQGSEA. This chain's CDR3 is CSGLRESTEAFF. Written as DNA, the CDR3 is TGCAGCGGACTCAGGGAATCAACTGAAGCTTTCTTT.

This clone appeared once. The chain recombines TRBV19 with TRBJ2-7, with 7 bases matching TRBD1. Per the germline V gene, CDR1 is LNHDA and CDR2 is SQIVND (reference sequence). The V and J ends lost 5 bases and 5 bases, in that order; junction bases with no gene match: 9. There are 14 residues in the CDR3. CDR3 sequence reads: CASSQYRGIDEQYF. The CDR3 nucleotides are TGTGCCAGTAGTCAATACAGGGGAATTGACGAGCAGTACTTC.

The J gene is TRBJ2-5, the V gene TRBV30; D may match TRBD1 or TRBD2 (6 bases each). CDR1 and CDR2 (germline): GTSNPN, SVGIG (reference sequence). Trimming cost V 5 bases and J 5 bases, with 15 bases left between them. This CDR3 is 13 amino acids long. This CDR3 is CAWLRQAGETQYF. The CDR3 DNA is TGTGCCTGGCTCCGACAGGCGGGGGAGACCCAGTACTTC.

As concerns this clone: The sample holds other DNA sequences that translate to the same CDR3. This chain connects TRBV4-2 to TRBJ2-2, with D uncertain. CDR3 length: 13 amino acids. The V end was cut by 1 base, the J end by 4 bases, with 4 bases between. Germline CDR1 LGHNA, CDR2 YNFKEQ. The CDR3 loop is CASSQVSTGELFF. The CDR3 DNA follows: TGTGCCAGCAGCCAAGTAAGCACCGGGGAGCTGTTTTTT.